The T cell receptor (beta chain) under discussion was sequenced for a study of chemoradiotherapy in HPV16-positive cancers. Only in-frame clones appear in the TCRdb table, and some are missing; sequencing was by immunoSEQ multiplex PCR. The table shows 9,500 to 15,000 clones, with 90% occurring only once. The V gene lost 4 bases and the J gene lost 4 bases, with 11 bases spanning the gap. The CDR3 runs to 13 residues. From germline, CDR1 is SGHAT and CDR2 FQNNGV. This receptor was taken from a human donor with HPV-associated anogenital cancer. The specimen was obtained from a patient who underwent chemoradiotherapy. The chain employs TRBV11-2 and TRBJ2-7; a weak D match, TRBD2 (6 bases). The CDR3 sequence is CASSSGLPYEQYF. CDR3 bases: TGTGCCAGCAGCTCGGGACTCCCTTACGAGCAGTACTTC.